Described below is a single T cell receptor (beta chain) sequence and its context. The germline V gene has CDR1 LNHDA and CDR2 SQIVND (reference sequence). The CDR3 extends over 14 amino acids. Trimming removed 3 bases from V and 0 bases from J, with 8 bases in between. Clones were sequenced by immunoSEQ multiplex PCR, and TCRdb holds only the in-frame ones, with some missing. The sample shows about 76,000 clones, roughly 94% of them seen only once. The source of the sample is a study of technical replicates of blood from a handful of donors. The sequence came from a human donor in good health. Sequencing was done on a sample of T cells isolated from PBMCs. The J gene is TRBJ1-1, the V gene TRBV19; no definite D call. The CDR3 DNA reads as TGTGCCAGTAGTATTTCGGGGATGAACACTGAAGCTTTCTTT. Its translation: CASSISGMNTEAFF.